One and the same sample provided the 28 T cell receptor beta chains below, sequenced in a study of T cells in Graves' hyperthyroidism and ophthalmopathy. The CDR3 regions of TCR beta were amplified from RNA transcripts. Using the HTBI primer set, a first-round RT-PCR was run on the TCR CDR3. TCRdb re-derived calls from the multiplex PCR reads in MiXCR, one entry per CDR3 protein. The table has approximately 530,000 distinct CDR3 sequences, roughly 21% seen once; the top ten hold roughly 50%. The sequenced sample consisted of blood. These receptors originate from a man aged 35-49 years with Graves' ophthalmopathy.

The rearrangement links TRBV19 to TRBJ2-5; D is ambiguous. Germline V lookup: CDR1 LNHDA, CDR2 SQIVND (reference sequence). This CDR3 is 15 amino acids long. V gave up 5 bases and J gave up 4 bases, with 17 bases separating them. This CDR3 reads CASSFRAQMGETQYF. CDR3 nucleotides: TGTGCCAGTAGTTTCCGGGCACAAATGGGAGAGACCCAGTACTTC.

In its sample, this clonotype was seen a few times. The chain recombines TRBV7-3 with TRBJ2-1, with a tentative D call TRBD2 (5 bases). This CDR3 is built from 14 residues. Trimming removed 3 bases at V and 5 bases at J, with 11 bases between. From germline, CDR1 is SGHTA and CDR2 FQGTGA. The CDR3 DNA is TGTGCCAGCAGCTTGGGGAGTTGGGACAATGAGCAGTTCTTC. This encodes CASSLGSWDNEQFF.

This chain uses TRBV7-2 with TRBJ2-7; maybe TRBD2 (6 bases). The length of the CDR3 is 14 residues. V was pared by 1 base and J by 6 bases, with 13 bases between. Germline CDR1 is SGHTA and CDR2 is FQGNSA. CDR3 nucleotide sequence: TGTGCCAGCAGCTTAGGGCGGGAAACCACCGAGCAGTACTTC. Amino acids: CASSLGRETTEQYF.

This clonotype was observed a handful of times. This chain links TRBV20-1 with TRBJ2-7; 9 positions match TRBD1. This CDR3 has 15 residues. The germline CDR1 and CDR2 sequences are DFQATT and SNEGSKA (reference sequence). The V and J ends lost 7 bases and 4 bases, in that order; junction bases with no gene match: 14. CDR3 region: CSVTKAGTGSYEQYF. DNA of the CDR3: TGCAGTGTCACTAAGGCCGGGACAGGGAGTTACGAGCAGTACTTC.

This clonotype was counted ten times or more. The rearrangement joins TRBV28 to TRBJ2-7, with D possibly called TRBD1 or TRBD2 (7 bases each). Trimming stripped 8 bases from V and 1 base from J, with 12 bases between. This CDR3 is 13 amino acids long. Germline CDR1 is MDHEN and CDR2 is SYDVKM. The CDR3 sequence: CASQGGSSYEQYF. In DNA, the CDR3 is TGTGCCAGCCAGGGGGGGTCATCCTACGAGCAGTACTTC.

This clonotype has more than one count but fewer than ten. The chain joins TRBV5-1 to TRBJ2-1; D tentatively fits TRBD1 or TRBD2 (6 bases each). From germline, CDR1 is SGHRS and CDR2 YFSETQ. The length of the CDR3 is 13 residues. The ends were cut back, 6 bases at V and 5 bases at J, with 12 bases in the middle. CDR3 bases: TGCGCCAGCAACCGCGGGACAAACAATGAGCAGTTCTTC. Its protein product is CASNRGTNNEQFF.

This clonotype occurred a few times. This chain links TRBV18 with TRBJ2-1; the match to TRBD1 covers 9 bases. The CDR3 runs to 16 residues. J gave up 6 bases and V 3 bases, and 9 bases lay outside the gene matches. Germline V CDR1 and CDR2: KGHSH, LQKENI. CDR3 loop: CASSPMTGGLSNEQFF. CDR3 DNA sequence: TGTGCCAGCTCACCTATGACAGGGGGTTTGTCCAATGAGCAGTTCTTC.

This clonotype was found a few times. The gene calls are TRBV12-3 or TRBV12-4 and TRBJ2-7, with a possible D match to TRBD2 (5 bases). Trimming removed 2 bases at V and 5 bases at J, with 13 bases between. The CDR3 runs to 14 residues. CDR3 in DNA: TGTGCCAGCAGTTTAAGTGGAGGAGTCGACGAGCAGTACTTC. This encodes CASSLSGGVDEQYF.

V and J are TRBV20-1 and TRBJ2-5; D possibly matches TRBD1 or TRBD2 (5 bases each). This CDR3 has 16 residues. Per germline, CDR1 DFQATT and CDR2 SNEGSKA (reference sequence). V was clipped by 3 bases and J by 3 bases, with 20 bases between them. CDR3 nucleotide sequence: TGCAGTGCTAGTATTTTGAGGAGGTTGGGGGAAGAGACCCAGTACTTC. It codes for CSASILRRLGEETQYF.

This clonotype was detected only a few times. Mismatch with germline at one junction end may stem from a read error. The gene calls are TRBV5-1 and TRBJ1-2; tentative D call: TRBD1 (5 bases). Germline V gene data show CDR1 as SGHRS and CDR2 as YFSETQ. The CDR3 has 13 amino acids. CDR3 in amino acids: CASGDLADYGHTF. CDR3 in DNA: TGCGCCAGCGGGGACCTTGCGGACTATGGCCACACCTTC.

This rearrangement joins TRBV7-9 to TRBJ2-1; TRBD2 matches at 14 bases. The germline V gene has CDR1 SEHNR and CDR2 FQNEAQ (reference sequence). With V trimmed by 6 bases and J by 9 bases, 10 bases remained unmatched. The CDR3 totals 16 residues. CDR3 DNA sequence: TGTGCCAGCAGACCTCCGGGACTAGCGGGAGCCGGTGAGCAGTTCTTC. Translating it yields CASRPPGLAGAGEQFF.

In this sample, this clonotype turned up a few times. The J gene is TRBJ1-5, the V gene TRBV30; D may be TRBD1 (6 bases). The CDR3 spans 13 residues. Germline values: CDR1 GTSNPN, CDR2 SVGIG (reference sequence). V lost 1 base and J 7 bases, leaving 11 bases between the germline ends. CDR3 sequence reads: CAWSAGAGQPQHF. The CDR3 region has the DNA TGTGCCTGGAGTGCGGGGGCAGGACAGCCCCAGCATTTT. The variable domain in full, completed from reference TRBV30 and TRBJ1-5, reads SQTIHQWPATLVQPVGSPLSLECTVEGTSNPNLYWYRQAAGRGLQLLFYSVGIGQISSEVPQNLSASRPQDRQFILSSKKLLLSDSGFYLCAWSAGAGQPQHFGDGTRLSIL.

The chain couples TRBV29-1 to TRBJ2-7; D remains unclear. The CDR3 length is 13 residues. With 4 bases removed from V and 5 bases from J, the gap between germline ends came to 15 bases. Germline lookup yields CDR1 SQVTM and CDR2 ANQGSEA. For the CDR3, the DNA is TGCAGCGTTGGATACCGTCTTAGAGACGAGCAGTACTTC. It translates to CSVGYRLRDEQYF.

This clonotype was seen more than once but under ten times. This chain connects TRBV29-1 to TRBJ1-2, with D perhaps TRBD1 (5 bases). Trimming left V 4 bases short and J 6 bases short, with 12 bases between. CDR3 length equals 12 residues. The germline V gene encodes CDR1 SQVTM and CDR2 ANQGSEA. The CDR3 region is CSVVLGVHGYTF. In DNA, the CDR3 is TGCAGCGTTGTTCTAGGGGTCCATGGCTACACCTTC.

This clonotype occurred once. The chain employs TRBV6-5 and TRBJ2-2; 7 bases fit TRBD1. Trimming removed 5 bases from V and 6 bases from J; junction bases left unmatched: 3. The CDR3 totals 13 residues. The germline V gene encodes CDR1 MNHEY and CDR2 SVGAGI. CDR3 sequence reads: CASSHRGAGELFF. For the CDR3, the DNA is TGTGCCAGCAGTCACAGGGGTGCCGGGGAGCTGTTTTTT.

This clonotype was counted a few times. The rearrangement joins TRBV12-3 or TRBV12-4 to TRBJ2-7; D gene ambiguous. V was shortened by 6 bases and J by 5 bases, with 8 bases between the two germline ends. This CDR3 comprises 11 residues. CDR3 loop: CASSRPNEQYF. The DNA for the CDR3 is TGTGCCAGCAGCCGGCCCAACGAGCAGTACTTC.

This clonotype has just a few counts. This sequence joins TRBV15 and TRBJ2-2; 8 nucleotides align to TRBD2. This CDR3 spans 14 amino acids. V trimming: 4 bases; J trimming: 6 bases; junction bases outside the gene matches: 4. Germline V gene sequence: CDR1 LNHNV, CDR2 YYDKDF (reference sequence). For the CDR3, the DNA is TGTGCCACCAGCACGAGCGGGAGCTCCGGGGAGCTGTTTTTT. Translation: CATSTSGSSGELFF.

The chain is built from TRBV29-1 and TRBJ2-1; tentative D call: TRBD2 (5 bases). Germline V lookup: CDR1 SQVTM, CDR2 ANQGSEA. Deletions cut 1 base from V and 3 bases from J, with 13 bases between. There are 15 residues in the CDR3. The CDR3 nucleotides read TGCAGCGTTGAAGGAAAGAGGGCAGGCTACAATGAGCAGTTCTTC. Translation: CSVEGKRAGYNEQFF.

On this clonotype itself: A much bigger clone sits one base away, suggesting this may be a read error. The chain employs TRBV28 and TRBJ2-1; 8 nucleotides line up with TRBD2. The J call is uncertain, as TRBJ2-7 better fits the DNA end. Per the germline V gene, CDR1 is MDHEN and CDR2 is SYDVKM. The CDR3 has 15 residues. CDR3 in DNA: TGTGCCAGCAGTTTAAGGGTAGCGGGATACAATGAGCAGTACTTC. Protein: CASSLRVAGYNEQYF.

The V call is TRBV5-1, the J call TRBJ2-7, with TRBD1 matching 9 bases. The V segment lost 4 bases and the J segment 2 bases; nucleotides outside the gene matches: 10. Germline values: CDR1 SGHRS, CDR2 YFSETQ. The CDR3 extends over 16 amino acids. DNA for the CDR3: TGCGCCAGCAGCGGCCCCGGGACAGGGAACCCCTACGAGCAGTACTTC. It yields the protein CASSGPGTGNPYEQYF.

This clonotype was seen more than once but under ten times. V is TRBV2 and J is TRBJ1-4; 9 bases align to TRBD1. Unmatched junction bases numbered 6, after V lost 6 bases and J lost 7 bases. CDR1 SNHLY and CDR2 FYNNEI come from the germline V gene. The CDR3 runs 14 residues. The CDR3 region has the DNA TGTGCCAGCAGAGGGGGACAGGGTTTTGAAAAACTGTTTTTT. Protein product: CASRGGQGFEKLFF.

V and J are TRBV27 and TRBJ2-7; 10 nucleotides match TRBD1. Germline V gene lookup returns CDR1 MNHEY and CDR2 SMNVEV (reference sequence). The CDR3 is 14 residues long. With 5 bases clipped from V and 5 bases from J, the junction kept 6 bases outside the gene matches. CDR3 residues: CASSPRQGADEQYF. CDR3 nucleotide sequence: TGTGCCAGCAGTCCCCGACAGGGGGCCGACGAGCAGTACTTC.

This chain connects TRBV7-9 to TRBJ2-6, with D possibly being TRBD1 (5 bases). V was shortened by 5 bases and J by 4 bases, with 12 bases between the two germline ends. Germline V gives CDR1 SEHNR, CDR2 FQNEAQ (reference sequence). This CDR3 has 15 residues. CDR3 coding DNA: TGTGCCAGCAGCCAAGAAGACAGAGGGGCCAACGTCCTGACTTTC. Translation: CASSQEDRGANVLTF. The full variable domain, in which reference TRBV7-9 and TRBJ2-6 provide the parts outside the CDR3, is DTGVSQNPRHKITKRGQNVTFRCDPISEHNRLYWYRQTLGQGPEFLTYFQNEAQLEKSRLLSDRFSAERPKGSFSTLEIQRTEQGDSAMYLCASSQEDRGANVLTFGAGSRLTVL.

This chain links TRBV18 with TRBJ1-5, with a weak D call TRBD1 (5 bases). Germline CDR1 reads KGHSH; CDR2 reads LQKENI. The CDR3 covers 14 residues. The V end was cut by 3 bases, the J end by 5 bases, with 11 bases between. The CDR3 bases are TGTGCCAGCTCACCCACCGGGGGTTATCAGCCCCAGCATTTT. Translating it yields CASSPTGGYQPQHF.

The genes are TRBV2 and TRBJ2-4; 7 nucleotides align to TRBD1. The CDR3 has 12 residues. The ends lost 9 bases at V and 8 bases at J; junction bases unmatched: 7. The germline V gene encodes CDR1 SNHLY and CDR2 FYNNEI. This CDR3 is CASNQGVDIQYF. DNA of the CDR3: TGTGCCAGTAACCAGGGGGTGGACATTCAGTACTTC.

The CDR3 spells CSARVQGGFGGLNTEAFF. The DNA of the CDR3 is TGCAGTGCTAGAGTACAGGGGGGCTTTGGGGGGCTGAACACTGAAGCTTTCTTT. The rearrangement joins TRBV20-1 to TRBJ1-1, with 8 bases matching TRBD1. The CDR3 length is 18 residues. Trimming took 1 base from V and 0 from J; bases not matched to a gene: 13. Germline assignment: CDR1 DFQATT and CDR2 SNEGSKA (reference sequence).

This clonotype was observed a few times. V usage is TRBV6-1 and J usage is TRBJ2-1; no firm D call. The CDR3 extends over 15 amino acids. V lost 5 bases and J lost 3, with 14 bases in between. Germline V gene data show CDR1 as MNHNS and CDR2 as SASEGT. CDR3 DNA sequence: TGTGCCAGCAGTCTGGGGAAAGGGTTCTACAATGAGCAGTTCTTC. Its translation is CASSLGKGFYNEQFF.

The chain employs TRBV29-1 and TRBJ2-3; TRBD2 agrees at 8 bases. Germline trimming cut 2 bases from V and 0 bases from J; bases unmatched to any gene: 4. The CDR3 is 15 residues long. Germline V gene sequence: CDR1 SQVTM, CDR2 ANQGSEA. CDR3 region: CSVEHGTSSTDTQYF. CDR3 nucleotides: TGCAGCGTTGAACATGGGACTAGTAGCACAGATACGCAGTATTTT.